This T cell receptor (beta chain) was sequenced in a study of human thymus T cells. Overall study results and limits: There appeared to be biased usage of V and J genes in thymic and blood repertoires. Unrelated people showed highly overlapping thymic repertoires, related research reported.

There are 14 residues in the CDR3. CDR1 and CDR2 from the germline V gene are GTSNPN and SVGIG (reference sequence). V was pared by 0 bases and J by 3 bases, with 12 bases between. Surgeons resected thymus tissue during corrective heart surgery. Those donating were healthy Finnish infants in corrective surgery for congenital heart defects. Assay: immunoSEQ multiplex PCR; the TCRdb copy retains only in-frame clones and omits some. The sample lists 65,000 to 90,000 clones, 95% occurring once. To note about this clone: As yet, its antigen is unknown.

This chain joins TRBV30 and TRBJ2-7; tentative D call: TRBD1 (5 bases). Sequenced material: thymus tissue. The source is a girl under two years old with a congenital heart defect but otherwise immunologically healthy. The CDR3 region has the DNA TGTGCCTGGAGTGTCCCCAGGGCAATCTACGAGCAGTACTTC. Residues: CAWSVPRAIYEQYF.